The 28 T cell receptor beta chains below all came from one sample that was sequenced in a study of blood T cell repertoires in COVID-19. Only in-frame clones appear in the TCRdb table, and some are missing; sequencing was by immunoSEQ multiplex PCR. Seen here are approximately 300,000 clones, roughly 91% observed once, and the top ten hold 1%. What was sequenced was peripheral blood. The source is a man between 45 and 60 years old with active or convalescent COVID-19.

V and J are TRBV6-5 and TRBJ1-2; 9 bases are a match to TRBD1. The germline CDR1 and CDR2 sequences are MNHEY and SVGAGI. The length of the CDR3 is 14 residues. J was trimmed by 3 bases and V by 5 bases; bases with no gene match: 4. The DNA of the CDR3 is TGTGCCAGCAGTCCGGGACAGGGTTACTATGGCTACACCTTC. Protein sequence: CASSPGQGYYGYTF.

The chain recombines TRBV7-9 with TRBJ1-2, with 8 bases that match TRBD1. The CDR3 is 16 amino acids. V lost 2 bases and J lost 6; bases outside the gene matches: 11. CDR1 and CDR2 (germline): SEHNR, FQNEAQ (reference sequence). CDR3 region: CASSLPSGQGVDGYTF. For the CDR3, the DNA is TGTGCCAGCAGCTTACCTTCCGGACAGGGAGTCGATGGCTACACCTTC.

CDR3 protein: CASSRDRDAGELFF. In DNA, the CDR3 is TGCGCCAGCAGCCGGGACAGGGACGCCGGGGAGCTGTTTTTT. The gene calls are TRBV5-1 and TRBJ2-2, with 9 bases identical to TRBD1. CDR1 is SGHRS and CDR2 is YFSETQ in the germline V gene. This CDR3 contains 14 residues. With V trimmed by 4 bases and J by 6 bases, 4 bases remained unmatched.

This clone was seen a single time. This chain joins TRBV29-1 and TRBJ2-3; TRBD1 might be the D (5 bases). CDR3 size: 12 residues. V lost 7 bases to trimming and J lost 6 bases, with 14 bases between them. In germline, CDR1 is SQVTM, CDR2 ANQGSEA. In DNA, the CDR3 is TGCAGCGCCACGGGCAGGGCCGATACGCAGTATTTT. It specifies CSATGRADTQYF.

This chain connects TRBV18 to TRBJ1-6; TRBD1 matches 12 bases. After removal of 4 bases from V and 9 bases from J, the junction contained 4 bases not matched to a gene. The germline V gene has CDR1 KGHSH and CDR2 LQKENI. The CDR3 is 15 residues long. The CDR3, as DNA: TGTGCCAGCTCACGGGACAGGGGGCTGTTTTCACCCCTCCACTTT. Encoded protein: CASSRDRGLFSPLHF.

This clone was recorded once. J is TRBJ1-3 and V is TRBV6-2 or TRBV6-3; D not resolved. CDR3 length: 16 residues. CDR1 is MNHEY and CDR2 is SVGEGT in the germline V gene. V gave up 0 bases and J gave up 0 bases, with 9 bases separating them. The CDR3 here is CASSYSEPLSGNTIYF. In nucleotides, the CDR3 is TGTGCCAGCAGTTACTCTGAGCCGCTCTCTGGAAACACCATATATTTT.

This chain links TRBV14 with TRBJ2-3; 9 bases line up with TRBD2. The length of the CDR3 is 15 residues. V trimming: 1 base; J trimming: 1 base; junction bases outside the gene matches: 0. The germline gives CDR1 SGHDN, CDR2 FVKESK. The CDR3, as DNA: TGTGCCAGCAGCCAAGTAGCGGGGGGCACAGATACGCAGTATTTT. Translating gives CASSQVAGGTDTQYF. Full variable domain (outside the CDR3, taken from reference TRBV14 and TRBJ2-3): EAGVTQFPSHSVIEKGQTVTLRCDPISGHDNLYWYRRVMGKEIKFLLHFVKESKQDESGMPNNRFLAERTGGTYSTLKVQPAELEDSGVYFCASSQVAGGTDTQYFGPGTRLTVL.

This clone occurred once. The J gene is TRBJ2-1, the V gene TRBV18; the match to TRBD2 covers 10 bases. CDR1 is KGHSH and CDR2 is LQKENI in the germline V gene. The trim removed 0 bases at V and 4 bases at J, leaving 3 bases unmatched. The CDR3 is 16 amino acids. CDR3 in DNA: TGTGCCAGCTCACCACCGTCTAGCGGGGGTTACAATGAGCAGTTCTTC. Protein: CASSPPSSGGYNEQFF.

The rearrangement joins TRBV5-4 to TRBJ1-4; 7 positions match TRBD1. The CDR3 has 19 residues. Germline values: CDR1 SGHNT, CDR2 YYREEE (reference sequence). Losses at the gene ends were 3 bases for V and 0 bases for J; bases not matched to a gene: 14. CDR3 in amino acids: CASSSSVGQKRTTNEKLFF. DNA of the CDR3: TGTGCCAGCAGCTCTTCGGTGGGACAGAAAAGAACAACTAATGAAAAACTGTTTTTT.

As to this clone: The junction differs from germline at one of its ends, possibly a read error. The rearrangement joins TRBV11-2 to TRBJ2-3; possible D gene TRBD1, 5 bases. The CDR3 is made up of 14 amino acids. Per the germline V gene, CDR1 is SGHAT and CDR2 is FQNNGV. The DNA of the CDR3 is TGTGCCAGCAGCTTAGACCAGGGCACAAATACGCAGTATTTT. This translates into CASSLDQGTNTQYF.

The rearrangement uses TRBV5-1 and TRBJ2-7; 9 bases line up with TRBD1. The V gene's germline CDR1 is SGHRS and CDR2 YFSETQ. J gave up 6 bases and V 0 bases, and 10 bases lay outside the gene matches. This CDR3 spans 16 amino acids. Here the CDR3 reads CASSLAVTGGVVEQYF. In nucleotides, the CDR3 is TGCGCCAGCAGCTTGGCCGTGACAGGGGGAGTAGTCGAGCAGTACTTC.

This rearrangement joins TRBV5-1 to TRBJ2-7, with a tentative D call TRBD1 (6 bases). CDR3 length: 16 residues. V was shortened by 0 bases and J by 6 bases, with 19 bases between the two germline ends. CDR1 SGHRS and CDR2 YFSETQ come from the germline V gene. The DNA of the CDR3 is TGCGCCAGCAGCTTGGACCCAGGGACAAGGAGACGCGAGCAGTACTTC. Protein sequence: CASSLDPGTRRREQYF.

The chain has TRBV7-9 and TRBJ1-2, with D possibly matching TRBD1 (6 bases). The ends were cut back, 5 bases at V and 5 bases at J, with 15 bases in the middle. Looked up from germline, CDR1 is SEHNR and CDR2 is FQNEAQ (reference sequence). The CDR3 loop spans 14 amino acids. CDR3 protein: CASSPVSRGYGYTF. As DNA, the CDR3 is TGTGCCAGCAGCCCAGTATCCAGGGGATATGGCTACACCTTC.

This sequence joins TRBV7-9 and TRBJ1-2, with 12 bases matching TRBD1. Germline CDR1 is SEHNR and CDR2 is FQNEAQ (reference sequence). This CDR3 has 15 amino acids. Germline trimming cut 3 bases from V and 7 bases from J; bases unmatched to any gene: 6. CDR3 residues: CASSFSGTGGSGYTF. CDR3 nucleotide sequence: TGTGCCAGCAGCTTTTCCGGGACAGGGGGCAGTGGCTACACCTTC.

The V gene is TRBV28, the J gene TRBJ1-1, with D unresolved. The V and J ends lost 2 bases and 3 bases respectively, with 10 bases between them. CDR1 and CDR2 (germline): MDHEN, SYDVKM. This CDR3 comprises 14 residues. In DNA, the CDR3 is TGTGCCAGCAGTTTACCCGGGTTGGACACTGAAGCTTTCTTT. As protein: CASSLPGLDTEAFF.

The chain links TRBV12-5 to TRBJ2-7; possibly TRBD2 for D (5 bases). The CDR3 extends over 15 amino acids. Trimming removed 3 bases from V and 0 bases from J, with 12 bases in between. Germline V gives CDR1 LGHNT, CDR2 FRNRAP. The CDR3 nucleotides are TGTGCTAGTGGTTTTCGGGGTGGAAGCTCCTACGAGCAGTACTTC. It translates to CASGFRGGSSYEQYF.

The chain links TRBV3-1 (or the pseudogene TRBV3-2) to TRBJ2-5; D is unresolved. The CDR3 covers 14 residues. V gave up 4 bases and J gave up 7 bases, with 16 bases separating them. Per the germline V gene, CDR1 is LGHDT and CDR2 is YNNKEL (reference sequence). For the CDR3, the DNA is TGTGCCAGCAGCCCCCCTTATGGTGCAGGGACCCAGTACTTC. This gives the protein CASSPPYGAGTQYF.

DNA for the CDR3: TGTGCCTGGAGGGTCGGTGGGGGCAATTATGGCTACACCTTC. Translation gives CAWRVGGGNYGYTF. The J gene is TRBJ1-2, the V gene TRBV30, with D tentatively TRBD1 (6 bases). V lost 3 bases, J lost 5 bases, and 16 bases lay in between. CDR3 length equals 14 residues. Germline CDR1 is GTSNPN and CDR2 is SVGIG (reference sequence).

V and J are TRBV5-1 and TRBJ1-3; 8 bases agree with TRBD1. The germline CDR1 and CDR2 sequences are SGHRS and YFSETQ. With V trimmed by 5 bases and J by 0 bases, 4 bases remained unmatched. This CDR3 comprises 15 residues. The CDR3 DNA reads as TGCGCCAGCAGACAGGGGGGGAACTCTGGAAACACCATATATTTT. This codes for CASRQGGNSGNTIYF.

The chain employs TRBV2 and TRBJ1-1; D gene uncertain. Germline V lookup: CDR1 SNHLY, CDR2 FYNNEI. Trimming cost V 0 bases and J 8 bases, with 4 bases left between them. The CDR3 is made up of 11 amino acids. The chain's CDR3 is CASSEAREAFF. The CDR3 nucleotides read TGTGCCAGCAGTGAAGCGAGAGAAGCTTTCTTT.

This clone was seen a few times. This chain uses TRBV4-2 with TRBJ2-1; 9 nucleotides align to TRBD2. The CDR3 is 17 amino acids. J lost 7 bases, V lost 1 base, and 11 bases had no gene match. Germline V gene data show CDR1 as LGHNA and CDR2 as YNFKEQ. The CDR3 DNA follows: TGTGCCAGCAGCCAAGGACCGCGGGGGGGCCTAAGGAATGAGCAGTTCTTC. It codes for CASSQGPRGGLRNEQFF.

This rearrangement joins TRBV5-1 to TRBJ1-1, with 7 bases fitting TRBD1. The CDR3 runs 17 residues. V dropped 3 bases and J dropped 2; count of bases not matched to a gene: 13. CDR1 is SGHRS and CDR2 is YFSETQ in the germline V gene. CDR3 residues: CASSSTQGRNFNTEAFF. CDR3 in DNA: TGCGCCAGCAGCTCGACACAGGGGAGAAATTTCAACACTGAAGCTTTCTTT.

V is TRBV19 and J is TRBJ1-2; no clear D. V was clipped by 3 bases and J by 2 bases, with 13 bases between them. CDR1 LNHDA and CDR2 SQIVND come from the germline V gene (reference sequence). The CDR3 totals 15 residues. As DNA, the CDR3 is TGTGCCAGTAGTATTCGTGACACCTACAACTATGGCTACACCTTC. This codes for CASSIRDTYNYGYTF.

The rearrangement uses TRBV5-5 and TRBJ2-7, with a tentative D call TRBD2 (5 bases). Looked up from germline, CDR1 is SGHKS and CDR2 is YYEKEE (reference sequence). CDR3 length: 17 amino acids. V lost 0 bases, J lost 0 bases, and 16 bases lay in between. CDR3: CASSLAKLGGSSYEQYF. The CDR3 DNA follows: TGTGCCAGCAGCTTGGCCAAACTAGGTGGGAGCTCCTACGAGCAGTACTTC.

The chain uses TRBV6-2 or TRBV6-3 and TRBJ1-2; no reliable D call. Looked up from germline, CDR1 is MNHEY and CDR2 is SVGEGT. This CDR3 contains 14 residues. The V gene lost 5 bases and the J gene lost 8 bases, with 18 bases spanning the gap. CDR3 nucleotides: TGTGCCAGCAGTCCCGCCCTCATCACGAGGGGCTACACCTTC. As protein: CASSPALITRGYTF.

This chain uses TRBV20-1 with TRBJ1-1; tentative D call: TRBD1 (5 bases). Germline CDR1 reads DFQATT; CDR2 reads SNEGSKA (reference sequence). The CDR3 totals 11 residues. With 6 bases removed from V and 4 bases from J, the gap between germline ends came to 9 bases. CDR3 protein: CSALQGTEAFF. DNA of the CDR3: TGCAGTGCCCTTCAGGGCACTGAAGCTTTCTTT.

The CDR3 reads CASRPTPGTGLFF. The CDR3 nucleotides read TGTGCCAGCAGGCCTACTCCCGGAACTGGGCTGTTCTTC. This chain joins TRBV12-3 or TRBV12-4 and TRBJ2-1; D remains unclear. V was trimmed by 6 bases and J by 15 bases, leaving 21 bases between them. This CDR3 has 13 residues.

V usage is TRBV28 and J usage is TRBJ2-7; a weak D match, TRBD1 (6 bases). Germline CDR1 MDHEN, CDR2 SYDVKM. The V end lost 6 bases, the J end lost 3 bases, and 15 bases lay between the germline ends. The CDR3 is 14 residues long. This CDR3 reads CASSPRQANYEQYF. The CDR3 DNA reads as TGTGCCAGCAGCCCTCGACAGGCAAACTACGAGCAGTACTTC.